A single sample is the source of the 11 T cell receptor beta chains below, sequenced in a study of T cell responses to AZD1222 COVID-19 vaccine. The data were produced by immunoSEQ multiplex PCR, yet TCRdb's version contains in-frame clones alone and is incomplete. The sample carries roughly 96,000 clones, around nine tenths recorded once. The material was peripheral blood, obtained on day 0 of AZD1222 vaccination. The receptors derive from an adult in good health.

This rearrangement joins TRBV2 to TRBJ1-5, with unresolved D. V lost 1 base and J 9 bases, leaving 16 bases between the germline ends. CDR3 length equals 15 residues. The V gene's germline CDR1 is SNHLY and CDR2 FYNNEI. The CDR3 sequence is CASSEGTAENRPQHF. The CDR3 region has the DNA TGTGCCAGCAGTGAAGGGACCGCCGAGAACCGGCCCCAGCATTTT. Using reference TRBV2 and TRBJ1-5 for the parts outside the CDR3, the full variable domain is EPEVTQTPSHQVTQMGQEVILRCVPISNHLYFYWYRQILGQKVEFLVSFYNNEISEKSEIFDDQFSVERPDGSNFTLKIRSTKLEDSAMYFCASSEGTAENRPQHFGDGTRLSIL.

The CDR3 nucleotides are TGTGCCAGCTCACCCAGGGGGCTTAGGGATTCACCCCTCCACTTT. Protein product: CASSPRGLRDSPLHF. This chain joins TRBV18 and TRBJ1-6; 8 nucleotides line up with TRBD1. Germline lookup yields CDR1 KGHSH and CDR2 LQKENI. Losses at the gene ends were 3 bases for V and 8 bases for J; bases not matched to a gene: 6. This CDR3 has 15 residues.

The chain couples TRBV5-8 to TRBJ1-1, with D unresolved. V lost 1 base to trimming and J lost 5 bases, with 12 bases between them. The CDR3 runs 14 residues. The V gene's germline CDR1 is SGHTS and CDR2 YDEGEE. Here the CDR3 reads CASSLRGKKTEAFF. For the CDR3, the DNA is TGTGCCAGCAGCTTGCGAGGGAAGAAGACTGAAGCTTTCTTT.

The chain recombines TRBV28 with TRBJ1-4, with D perhaps matching TRBD1 (6 bases). Germline values: CDR1 MDHEN, CDR2 SYDVKM. V dropped 4 bases and J dropped 8 bases, with 20 bases sitting between them. This CDR3 contains 16 residues. The DNA for the CDR3 is TGTGCCAGCAGTTCGGGGAGAGCCGGGGGGCCCGAAAAACTGTTTTTT. It encodes CASSSGRAGGPEKLFF.

V is TRBV7-2 and J is TRBJ2-1; no reliable D call. The CDR3 extends over 14 amino acids. V dropped 1 base and J dropped 3 bases, with 7 bases sitting between them. Germline CDR1 and CDR2: SGHTA and FQGNSA. CDR3 DNA: TGTGCCAGCAGCTTAGAACGCGGCTACAATGAGCAGTTCTTC. It yields the protein CASSLERGYNEQFF.

The chain is built from TRBV7-9 and TRBJ2-1; D uncertain. The V and J ends lost 2 bases and 8 bases respectively, with 10 bases between them. Per the germline V gene, CDR1 is SEHNR and CDR2 is FQNEAQ (reference sequence). The CDR3 is 13 amino acids. The DNA for the CDR3 is TGTGCCAGCAGCTTATACCAAGAGGATGAGCAGTTCTTC. Translation gives CASSLYQEDEQFF.

This rearrangement joins TRBV15 to TRBJ2-3, with 7 nucleotides matching TRBD2. The germline V gene encodes CDR1 LNHNV and CDR2 YYDKDF (reference sequence). The CDR3 is 18 amino acids. V was clipped by 4 bases and J by 4 bases; unmatched bases: 17. CDR3 DNA: TGTGCCACCAGCATGGATCTAGCCGTGGGAGGGCCGGCAGATACGCAGTATTTT. It translates to CATSMDLAVGGPADTQYF.

The chain links TRBV4-1 to TRBJ2-1; TRBD2 matches 9 bases. This CDR3 is built from 16 residues. CDR1 is MGHRA and CDR2 is YSYEKL in the germline V gene. Trimming cost V 1 base and J 10 bases; bases outside gene matches: 11. For the CDR3, the DNA is TGCGCCAGCAGCCAAGTTCAAGCGGGAGGAACCACCGAGCAGTTCTTC. Its protein product is CASSQVQAGGTTEQFF.

This clone was picked up a small number of times. The chain employs TRBV27 and TRBJ2-1, with TRBD1 as a possible D gene (6 bases). Germline V gene data show CDR1 as MNHEY and CDR2 as SMNVEV (reference sequence). This CDR3 is 15 amino acids long. Trimming pared 2 bases from V and 5 bases from J, leaving 13 bases between. The CDR3 nucleotides are TGTGCCAGCAGTTTAGTCAGGGGAAGGCACAATGAGCAGTTCTTC. Its translation: CASSLVRGRHNEQFF.

The chain employs TRBV7-6 and TRBJ1-3; a possible D gene is TRBD1 (5 bases). This CDR3 contains 19 residues. From germline, CDR1 is SGHVS and CDR2 FNYEAQ. V was pared by 2 bases and J by 8 bases, with 28 bases between. CDR3 loop: CASSLLGGFVSQNEDTIYF. CDR3 nucleotides: TGTGCCAGCAGCTTACTGGGGGGGTTTGTGTCCCAGAACGAAGACACCATATATTTT.

The chain has TRBV15 and TRBJ1-5; tentative D call: TRBD1 (5 bases). V was shortened by 0 bases and J by 0 bases, with 9 bases between the two germline ends. Per the germline V gene, CDR1 is LNHNV and CDR2 is YYDKDF (reference sequence). The CDR3 covers 16 residues. DNA of the CDR3: TGTGCCACCAGCAGAGAGAGGGGCGATAGCAATCAGCCCCAGCATTTT. This sequence encodes CATSRERGDSNQPQHF.